This TCR beta chain was sequenced during a study of response to subunit inactivated influenza vaccine. TCRdb reprocessed the RT-PCR reads with MiXCR, giving one entry per CDR3 protein. The data contain about 310,000 distinct CDR3 sequences, over 20% of them seen just once; the ten biggest clones take up approximately 10%. General observations from the study: The authors put forward the suggestion that each seasonal influenza vaccination may bring in only a limited number of new T cells.

CDR1 DFQATT and CDR2 SNEGSKA come from the germline V gene (reference sequence). V was shortened by 5 bases and J by 7 bases, with 15 bases between the two germline ends. The CDR3 consists of 14 residues. A word on this clonotype: Its antigen remains unidentified.

This chain joins TRBV20-1 and TRBJ1-6; D is undetermined. The sequences come from PBMCs from blood, collected approximately 20 months after vaccination. The source is a man aged 45 to 75 who received an inactivated influenza vaccine. The CDR3 DNA reads as TGCAGTGCTGTCAACTCGGTTTCGAATTCACCCCTCCACTTT. Residues: CSAVNSVSNSPLHF.